These T cell receptor beta chains were read from a single sample in a study of beta chain features in type 1 diabetes. TCRdb's copy holds only in-frame clones and misses some; the assay was immunoSEQ multiplex PCR. The profile covers about 150,000 clones, with 11% appearing a single time and roughly 2% taken by the ten largest. The sample was central memory CD4+ T cells from blood. These receptors all come from a man in his late teens or twenties in good health. Each CDR3 is given with its conserved first and last residue. The order of the fields is V gene, D gene, CDR3 length, clone size, J gene, CDR3 DNA, CDR3 protein. The D gene is left open where the match is weak. Clone size is not always given. Where it is, it says once, few, many or a class for expanded clones.

>TRBV4-3|TRBD2|17|.|TRBJ2-3
TGCGCCAGCAGCCCAGAAGGGACTAGCGGGATGCGGGATACGCAGTATTTT
CASSPEGTSGMRDTQYF
>TRBV2|.|15|.|TRBJ1-5
TGTGCCAGCAGTACAGGAATGGGGAGCAATCAGCCCCAGCATTTT
CASSTGMGSNQPQHF
>TRBV30|.|12|few|TRBJ1-2
TGTGCCTGGAGTGGAGGGATTTACGGCTACACCTTC
CAWSGGIYGYTF
>TRBV6-4|TRBD2|19|.|TRBJ2-5
TGTGCCAGCAGTGACTCGCGGAGCGGGGGGGGGATGAATCAAGAGACCCAGTACTTC
CASSDSRSGGGMNQETQYF
>TRBV19|.|13|.|TRBJ1-5
TGTGCCAGTAGACCGGATAGCAATCAGCCCCAGCATTTT
CASRPDSNQPQHF
>TRBV4-1|.|15|.|TRBJ1-2
TGCGCCAGCAGCCAAGATCAACAATCTAACTATGGCTACACCTTC
CASSQDQQSNYGYTF
>TRBV14|.|16|.|TRBJ2-3
TGTGCCAGCAGCCAACTAGAGGATTATAGTACAGATACGCAGTATTTT
CASSQLEDYSTDTQYF
>TRBV18|.|16|few|TRBJ2-5
TGTGCCAGCTCACTTAACCAGGCAGGGGCCGGTGAGACCCAGTACTTC
CASSLNQAGAGETQYF
>TRBV5-1|TRBD2|15|.|TRBJ2-7
TGCGCCAGCAGCCGTAGCGGGAGCGGTTTCTACGAGCAGTACTTC
CASSRSGSGFYEQYF
>TRBV7-2|TRBD2|15|many|TRBJ2-7
TGTGCCAGCAGCTTTATCGGACTAGCGGCAAACGAGCAGTACTTC
CASSFIGLAANEQYF
>TRBV6-1|TRBD2|13|once|TRBJ2-3
TGTGCCAGCAGTGTAGCGGGTAAAGATACGCAGTATTTT
CASSVAGKDTQYF
>TRBV10-2|TRBD2|16|.|TRBJ2-5
TGCGCCAGCAGGGCCGGGACTAGCGGGAGGGGGGAGACCCAGTACTTC
CASRAGTSGRGETQYF
>TRBV23-1|TRBD2|15|.|TRBJ2-3
TGCGCCAGCAGGCGACTAGCGGGGTTCACAGATACGCAGTATTTT
CASRRLAGFTDTQYF
>TRBV18|.|14|once|TRBJ2-7
TGTGCCAGCTCACCACTCCAGGATTCCTACGAGCAGTACTTC
CASSPLQDSYEQYF
>TRBV4-3|.|13|.|TRBJ2-1
TGCGCCAGCAGCCAGGACGGTTACAATGAGCAGTTCTTC
CASSQDGYNEQFF
>TRBV28|.|14|.|TRBJ1-4
TGTGCCAGCAGTTTTCGGGGGACTAATGAAAAACTGTTTTTT
CASSFRGTNEKLFF
>TRBV5-6|.|13|few|TRBJ2-1
TGTGCCAGCAGCTTGGTTGACATTAATGAGCAGTTCTTC
CASSLVDINEQFF
>TRBV6-5|.|11|few|TRBJ2-7
TGTGCCAGCAGCACTTCCTACGAGCAGTACTTC
CASSTSYEQYF
>TRBV19|.|11|.|TRBJ2-7
TGTGCCAGTAGTGGATACAGCGAGCAGTACTTC
CASSGYSEQYF
>TRBV4-3|.|15|.|TRBJ1-2
TGCGCCAGCAGCCAAGATTCAGGCAGAAACTATGGCTACACCTTC
CASSQDSGRNYGYTF
>TRBV7-3|.|15|.|TRBJ1-2
TGTGACAGCAGCTTAACTCCAGGGGTTAGTTATGGCTACACCTTC
CDSSLTPGVSYGYTF
>TRBV7-9|TRBD1|13|.|TRBJ2-3
TGTGCCAGCAGCTTAGGACAGGGGGATACGCAGTATTTT
CASSLGQGDTQYF
>TRBV29-1|.|12|few|TRBJ2-5
TGCAGCGCCGGACACTCATCGCAGACCCAGTACTTC
CSAGHSSQTQYF
>TRBV9|.|12|.|TRBJ1-5
TGTGCCAGCAGCCGGCCCAGCGGGCCCCAGCATTTT
CASSRPSGPQHF
>TRBV7-8|.|14|.|TRBJ1-2
TGTGCCAGCAGCTTAGCGTCAGGGTTGAATGGCTACACCTTC
CASSLASGLNGYTF
>TRBV9|TRBD1|14|few|TRBJ2-7
TGTGCCAGCAGCCGGGACAGCGCCTCCTACGAGCAGTACTTC
CASSRDSASYEQYF
>TRBV28|.|12|.|TRBJ2-7
TGTGCCAGCAGTTTGAATACGTACGAGCAGTACTTC
CASSLNTYEQYF
>TRBV5-1|TRBD2|15|.|TRBJ2-1
TGCGCCAGCAGCTTGGTGCGGGGGGGCGTAAATGAGCAGTTCTTC
CASSLVRGGVNEQFF
>TRBV7-2|.|15|.|TRBJ2-7
TGTGCCAGCAGCTTAGGGTCCAGGGGCTCCTACGAGCAGTACTTC
CASSLGSRGSYEQYF
>TRBV6-1|.|16|.|TRBJ1-5
TGTGCCAGCAGTGAAGACCCGAGTGGGGGCGATCAGCCCCAGCATTTT
CASSEDPSGGDQPQHF
>TRBV14|TRBD1|16|many|TRBJ2-3
TGTGCCAGCAGCCATCCTTCCGGGACAGGGGCAGATACGCAGTATTTT
CASSHPSGTGADTQYF
>TRBV7-2|.|13|many|TRBJ1-1
TGTGCCAGCAGCTCTAGGGAAGCGGGGGAAGCTTTCTTT
CASSSREAGEAFF
>TRBV19|.|9|few|TRBJ2-7
TGTGCCATCTCCTACGAGCAGTACTTC
CAISYEQYF
>TRBV28|.|14|few|TRBJ1-1
TGTGCCTCCAAGGTGCGGCAGCTGAACACTGAAGCTTTCTTT
CASKVRQLNTEAFF
>TRBV7-3|.|15|.|TRBJ2-2
TGTGCCAGCAGCCAAGAAGCTGTGGTCACCGGGGAGCTGTTTTTT
CASSQEAVVTGELFF
>TRBV27|.|19|few|TRBJ2-1
TGTGCCAGCACCCCCCAGGGGATGCGCAAGTGGAGCTCCTACAATGAGCAGTTCTTC
CASTPQGMRKWSSYNEQFF
>TRBV7-3|.|15|.|TRBJ2-1
TGTGCCAGCAGCTTAAGTGGAAGCTCCTACAATGAGCAGTTCTTC
CASSLSGSSYNEQFF
>TRBV29-1|TRBD1|15|.|TRBJ1-5
TGCAGCGTTGGGACTGGGACAGGGTTAGATCAGCCCCAGCATTTT
CSVGTGTGLDQPQHF
>TRBV7-2|.|15|.|TRBJ2-5
TGTGCCAGCAGCTTCGGTGACAGGAACCAAGAGACCCAGTACTTC
CASSFGDRNQETQYF
>TRBV11-2|.|11|.|TRBJ1-1
TGTGCCAGCAGGATGGACAGTCGAGCTTTCTTT
CASRMDSRAFF
>TRBV7-9|TRBD2|14|few|TRBJ2-7
TGTGCCAGCAGCATGACTAGCTGGGCCTACGAGCAGTACTTC
CASSMTSWAYEQYF
>TRBV29-1|.|13|.|TRBJ1-1
TGCAGCGTTTACCAGGGCTGGAGGACTGAAGCTTTCTTT
CSVYQGWRTEAFF
>TRBV10-3|.|17|few|TRBJ1-1
TGTGCCATCAGTGAAGGGTTTGGGAGGAGTCGGAACACTGAAGCTTTCTTT
CAISEGFGRSRNTEAFF
>TRBV6-1|TRBD1|13|.|TRBJ1-5
TGTGCCAGCGGGACAGACCCCGATCAGCCCCAGCATTTT
CASGTDPDQPQHF
>TRBV29-1|TRBD1|16|.|TRBJ2-1
TGCAGCGTTGAAGAGGGGACAGGGCGCTCCTACAATGAGCAGTTCTTC
CSVEEGTGRSYNEQFF
>TRBV7-3|TRBD2|19|few|TRBJ2-1
TGTGCCAGCAGCCCGCCGATACTAGCGGGAGGGCCGGGTTGGAATGAGCAGTTCTTC
CASSPPILAGGPGWNEQFF
>TRBV18|TRBD1|14|.|TRBJ1-2
TGTGCCAGCTCAAACGGACAGGGCTCGCATGGCTACACCTTC
CASSNGQGSHGYTF
>TRBV4-2|.|15|few|TRBJ2-3
TGTGCCAGCAGCCAAGAACGAGGGGGAATCGAGACGCAGTATTTT
CASSQERGGIETQYF
>TRBV5-1|.|13|few|TRBJ2-5
TGCGCCAGCAGGCGCCAGGGATTAGAGACCCAGTACTTC
CASRRQGLETQYF
>TRBV25-1|.|15|.|TRBJ2-1
TGTGCCAGCAGCGCGAGACTCAGCTCCTACAATGAGCAGTTCTTC
CASSARLSSYNEQFF
>TRBV28|.|10|few|TRBJ1-5
TGTGCCTGCGGCAATCAGCCCCAGCATTTT
CACGNQPQHF
>TRBV29-1|.|15|few|TRBJ2-7
TGCAGCGTTGAAGGCCAGGGAGTTTTGAGCTACGAGCAGTACTTC
CSVEGQGVLSYEQYF
>TRBV2|.|12|.|TRBJ1-2
TGTGCCAGCAGTGAAGGAGGTCAGGGCTACACCTTC
CASSEGGQGYTF